What follows are 23 T cell receptor beta chains derived from one specimen sequenced in a study of neurological immune-mediated disorders. One entry per CDR3 protein, called by TCRdb with MiXCR from the 5' RACE reads. The sample has 48,000 or so distinct CDR3 sequences, 10% to 13% seen once. Sequencing was performed on PBMCs. Receptor source: a middle-aged woman with HTLV-1-associated myelopathy (HAM/TSP).

This clonotype was detected many times. The rearrangement joins TRBV9 to TRBJ1-4, with D possibly TRBD1 on 5 matching bases. V lost 3 bases and J 8 bases, leaving 14 bases between the germline ends. CDR1 SGDLS and CDR2 YYNGEE come from the germline V gene. This CDR3 region has 14 residues. The CDR3 sequence: CASSATTGPEKLFF. DNA for the CDR3: TGTGCCAGCAGCGCAACGACGGGGCCGGAAAAACTGTTTTTT.

This clonotype was found many times. Here the CDR3 DNA reads TGTGCCAGCAGCTTAGCACTAGCGGGGACCCAGTACTTC. As protein: CASSLALAGTQYF. The genes are TRBV7-7 and TRBJ2-5; TRBD2 matches at 9 bases. The CDR3 spans 13 residues. Germline V gene lookup returns CDR1 SSHAT and CDR2 FNYEAQ (reference sequence). J lost 7 bases, V lost 0 bases, and 0 bases had no gene match.

This clonotype was counted ten times or more. The V call is TRBV12-3 or TRBV12-4, the J call TRBJ1-1, with 8 bases that match TRBD1. The CDR3 runs to 13 residues. V was pared by 6 bases and J by 6 bases, with 6 bases of the junction left unmatched. CDR3 DNA: TGTGCCAGCAGCCCTGGACAGGGCTCTGAAGCTTTCTTT. This translates into CASSPGQGSEAFF.

The sample holds many counts of this clonotype. The genes are TRBV5-1 and TRBJ2-1, with 9 positions matching TRBD1. This CDR3 spans 15 amino acids. After removal of 3 bases from V and 7 bases from J, the junction contained 8 bases not matched to a gene. Per the germline V gene, CDR1 is SGHRS and CDR2 is YFSETQ. CDR3 nucleotides: TGCGCCAGCAGCTGGGACAGGGAGGTCTCGAATGAGCAGTTCTTC. Protein product: CASSWDREVSNEQFF.

There are many counts of this clonotype. V gene TRBV4-2 combines with J gene TRBJ1-1, with 11 bases aligning to TRBD1. The CDR3 covers 17 residues. V was clipped by 0 bases and J by 2 bases; unmatched bases: 5. The germline V gene has CDR1 LGHNA and CDR2 YNFKEQ. CDR3 coding DNA: TGTGCCAGCAGCCAAGAGAGGACAGGGGGCCGAAACACTGAAGCTTTCTTT. It codes for CASSQERTGGRNTEAFF.

The chain is built from TRBV6-5 and TRBJ2-7; D remains unclear. The CDR3 has 16 residues. Germline CDR1 is MNHEY and CDR2 is SVGAGI. V shed 0 bases and J shed 3 bases, with 15 bases lying between them. DNA for the CDR3: TGTGCCAGCAGTTACTCGCCCCGGACGGAATTCTACGAGCAGTACTTC. Protein: CASSYSPRTEFYEQYF.

This clonotype was recorded at least ten times. The genes are TRBV5-1 and TRBJ1-4; unclear D gene. CDR1 and CDR2 (germline): SGHRS, YFSETQ. This CDR3 has 15 residues. V was trimmed by 6 bases and J by 10 bases, leaving 22 bases between them. This CDR3 is CASNDGEGGYGKLFF. The CDR3, as DNA: TGCGCCAGCAACGATGGGGAGGGAGGATATGGAAAACTGTTTTTT.

This clonotype was seen many times. The chain has TRBV20-1 and TRBJ1-6; D not resolved. Germline-derived CDR1 and CDR2 are DFQATT and SNEGSKA (reference sequence). The CDR3 is 16 residues long. V shed 0 bases and J shed 7 bases, with 16 bases lying between them. The CDR3 here is CSARDPPGTANSPLHF. CDR3 coding DNA: TGCAGTGCTAGAGATCCTCCGGGAACTGCCAATTCACCCCTCCACTTT.

J is TRBJ2-5 and V is TRBV11-3; D gene uncertain. There are 14 residues in the CDR3. Germline V gene data show CDR1 as SGHNT and CDR2 as YENEEA. Trimming shortened V by 0 bases and J by 1 base, and 6 bases separated the two germline ends. The CDR3 nucleotides read TGTGCCAGCAGCTTAGAGGGCATCCAAGAGACCCAGTACTTC. Protein product: CASSLEGIQETQYF.

The gene calls are TRBV12-3 or TRBV12-4 and TRBJ2-7; unclear D gene. Trimming removed 2 bases at V and 6 bases at J, with 20 bases between. The CDR3 has 16 residues. CDR3 sequence: CASSLPPGIVLGEQYF. In DNA, the CDR3 is TGTGCCAGCAGTTTACCCCCGGGCATTGTTTTAGGCGAGCAGTACTTC.

This clonotype was picked up many times. The chain has TRBV5-1 and TRBJ2-7, with D hard to call. The CDR3 loop spans 15 amino acids. V gave up 1 base and J gave up 0 bases, with 11 bases separating them. In germline, CDR1 is SGHRS, CDR2 YFSETQ. The CDR3 region is CASSLRQKSSYEQYF. The CDR3 DNA reads as TGCGCCAGCAGCTTGCGGCAGAAGAGCTCCTACGAGCAGTACTTC.

This clonotype was detected ten times or more. This chain uses TRBV5-1 with TRBJ1-2; D gene ambiguous. This CDR3 has 12 amino acids. The germline V gene encodes CDR1 SGHRS and CDR2 YFSETQ. V dropped 3 bases and J dropped 3 bases, with 6 bases sitting between them. CDR3 in amino acids: CASSSSDYGYTF. Here the CDR3 DNA reads TGCGCCAGCAGCTCGTCCGACTATGGCTACACCTTC. Full variable domain (remainder filled in from reference TRBV5-1 and TRBJ1-2): KAGVTQTPRYLIKTRGQQVTLSCSPISGHRSVSWYQQTPGQGLQFLFEYFSETQRNKGNFPGRFSGRQFSNSRSEMNVSTLELGDSALYLCASSSSDYGYTFGSGTRLTVV.

This clonotype was seen repeatedly, ten times or more. V usage is TRBV11-2 and J usage is TRBJ2-2; unclear D gene. Germline V gives CDR1 SGHAT, CDR2 FQNNGV. CDR3 length equals 14 residues. Trimming cost V 5 bases and J 3 bases, with 10 bases left between them. The CDR3, as DNA: TGTGCCAGCAGCCAAACAACCCACACCGGGGAGCTGTTTTTT. Amino acids: CASSQTTHTGELFF.

This clonotype appeared a few times. The chain links TRBV10-3 to TRBJ2-7, with D hard to call. The CDR3 runs to 14 residues. The ends were cut back, 3 bases at V and 2 bases at J, with 11 bases in the middle. The V gene's germline CDR1 is ENHRY and CDR2 SYGVKD. For the CDR3, the DNA is TGTGCCATCAGTGACAGCAGTGCAGCCTACGAGCAGTACTTC. Translated, it gives CAISDSSAAYEQYF.

The table lists this clonotype with many counts. The chain has TRBV29-1 and TRBJ1-3; 10 nucleotides agree with TRBD1. CDR1 and CDR2 from the germline V gene are SQVTM and ANQGSEA. J gave up 0 bases and V 4 bases, and 0 bases lay outside the gene matches. The CDR3 contains 14 residues. Written as DNA, the CDR3 is TGCAGCGTTGGACAGGGGGCCTCTGGAAACACCATATATTTT. Translated, it gives CSVGQGASGNTIYF.

This clonotype was detected a few times. This chain joins TRBV6-2 or TRBV6-3 and TRBJ2-1; the D gene is possibly TRBD2 (5 bases). Germline loops: CDR1 MNHEY, CDR2 SVGEGT. The CDR3 extends over 17 amino acids. Trimming shortened V by 6 bases and J by 7 bases, and 25 bases separated the two germline ends. CDR3 bases: TGTGCCAGCAGACGAGGGCAGGACCGAAGGATGGGTAATGAGCAGTTCTTC. Translation gives CASRRGQDRRMGNEQFF.

This clonotype has a count of ten or more. V usage is TRBV10-3 and J usage is TRBJ2-1; D perhaps matches TRBD2 (5 bases). The CDR3 is 12 residues long. CDR1 is ENHRY, CDR2 SYGVKD, per germline. V lost 4 bases and J 10 bases, leaving 11 bases between the germline ends. The CDR3 reads CAISVSGREQFF. The DNA of the CDR3 is TGTGCCATCAGTGTAAGCGGCAGGGAGCAGTTCTTC.

This clonotype was seen at least ten times. This rearrangement joins TRBV24-1 to TRBJ2-7, with D hard to call. Per germline, CDR1 KGHDR and CDR2 SFDVKD. The CDR3 runs 11 residues. The V and J ends lost 1 base and 3 bases respectively, with 0 bases between them. CDR3: CATSDFYEQYF. As DNA, the CDR3 is TGTGCCACCAGTGATTTCTACGAGCAGTACTTC.

This clonotype was detected many times. The chain carries TRBV5-1 and TRBJ2-1, with D unclear. Germline V CDR1 and CDR2: SGHRS, YFSETQ. CDR3 length: 15 residues. Trimming left V 1 base short and J 5 bases short, with 13 bases between. The CDR3 nucleotides are TGCGCCAGCAGCTTGACTGTTAGTCTAAACAATGAGCAGTTCTTC. This sequence encodes CASSLTVSLNNEQFF.

Many counts were recorded for this clonotype. The chain links TRBV5-5 to TRBJ2-6; 9 nucleotides align to TRBD2. J was trimmed by 0 bases and V by 1 base; bases with no gene match: 8. CDR1 SGHKS and CDR2 YYEKEE come from the germline V gene (reference sequence). The CDR3 runs to 19 residues. For the CDR3, the DNA is TGTGCCAGCAGCTTGTATGGGACTAGCCCCGGCTCTGGGGCCAACGTCCTGACTTTC. Its translation: CASSLYGTSPGSGANVLTF.

Ten or more counts support this clonotype. This sequence joins TRBV7-9 and TRBJ2-4, with 8 bases identical to TRBD2. The trim removed 3 bases at V and 8 bases at J, leaving 6 bases unmatched. From germline, CDR1 is SEHNR and CDR2 FQNEAQ (reference sequence). This CDR3 region has 14 residues. CDR3 protein: CASSFRGGQDIQYF. In DNA form, the CDR3 reads TGTGCCAGCAGCTTCCGGGGGGGCCAGGACATTCAGTACTTC.

The gene calls are TRBV4-2 and TRBJ1-1; TRBD1 might be the D (6 bases). The CDR3 length is 17 residues. With 2 bases removed from V and 8 bases from J, the gap between germline ends came to 24 bases. In germline, CDR1 is LGHNA, CDR2 YNFKEQ. CDR3 sequence (DNA): TGTGCCAGCAGCCAACCGGGTCCGGGGGCCGAGGAGACAGAAGCTTTCTTT. Translating it yields CASSQPGPGAEETEAFF.

This clonotype has a count of ten or more. The J gene is TRBJ2-7, the V gene TRBV2; D may be TRBD2 (6 bases). CDR1 is SNHLY, CDR2 FYNNEI, per germline. V lost 2 bases and J lost 0, with 11 bases in between. The CDR3 sequence is 15 residues long. CDR3: CASSERGGTSYEQYF. CDR3 nucleotides: TGTGCCAGCAGTGAACGGGGCGGGACCTCCTACGAGCAGTACTTC. The entire variable domain, with the rest obtained from reference TRBV2 and TRBJ2-7, is as follows: EPEVTQTPSHQVTQMGQEVILRCVPISNHLYFYWYRQILGQKVEFLVSFYNNEISEKSEIFDDQFSVERPDGSNFTLKIRSTKLEDSAMYFCASSERGGTSYEQYFGPGTRLTVT.